This T cell receptor (beta chain) was sequenced for a study of T cells in Graves' hyperthyroidism and ophthalmopathy. This clonotype was seen repeatedly, ten times or more. Its antigen is still unknown. General observations from the study: Ophthalmopathy was told apart from stable hyperthyroidism by a 13 V-J model.

There are 15 residues in the CDR3. J gave up 6 bases and V 5 bases, and 8 bases lay outside the gene matches. Germline V gene lookup returns CDR1 SEHNR and CDR2 FQNEAQ (reference sequence). Absence of ophthalmopathy progression within 18 months defined stable Graves' hyperthyroidism. Each diagnosis drew on symptoms, thyroxine, TRAb, thyroid ultrasound and orbital computed tomography findings. Authors of the study amplified TCR beta CDR3 regions from RNA transcripts. HTBI primers were the set used in a first-round RT-PCR of the TCR CDR3. TCRdb re-analysed the multiplex PCR reads in MiXCR, keeping a single row per CDR3 protein. The sample gives around 760,000 distinct CDR3 sequences, under 45% of which show up once; about a third is in the top ten.

Sequencing was done on a sample of blood. The chain is built from TRBV7-9 and TRBJ1-5; 9 bases are a match to TRBD1. The clonotype originates from a woman between 35 and 50 years old with Graves' hyperthyroidism. CDR3 in DNA: TGTGCCAGCAGCGTACAGGGGGCCCAGGGTCAGCCCCAGCATTTT. Residues: CASSVQGAQGQPQHF.